Here is one T cell receptor beta chain with its context. The target antigen is unknown. Other DNA sequences within the sample encode an identical CDR3. This sample is part of a study of cytomegalovirus exposure and HLA in healthy donors. Overall study: Around 80 million unique TCR sequences came from HLA-typed donors in an early release. General observations from the study: Rarity marked most TCR sequences, yet some public TCRs occurred in many donors. As a later analysis revealed, the rate of TCR association differed by HLA locus, with DRB1 most and HLA-C fewest.

In the PCR, 60 Vbeta and 13 Jbeta primers were used. Here immunoSEQ multiplex PCR was the method, and the copy in TCRdb shows in-frame clones only, minus some. This table holds around 60,000 clones. The sample consisted of PBMCs. This clonotype originated in a woman aged 18-29 years in good health and CMV-seronegative.

CDR3 residues: CASSLISGEQYF. CDR3 coding DNA: TGTGCCAGCAGTTTAATCTCCGGCGAGCAGTACTTC. The V gene is TRBV28, the J gene TRBJ2-7, with unresolved D. CDR1 and CDR2 (germline): MDHEN, SYDVKM. V shed 2 bases and J shed 6 bases, with 8 bases lying between them. The CDR3 extends over 12 amino acids.